This T cell receptor beta chain was identified in a study of blood T cells in healthy people across ages. Turning to the study itself: When template switching was applied, about one barcoded beta molecule was captured per two T cells. Whole-study results and caveats: Researchers report that TCR beta diversity correlated strongly with naive T cell percentage. Getting older went along with TCR beta diversity per million T cells dropping roughly linearly.

Comments on this clonotype: Its target is unknown.

A second PCR of about 6 to 12 cycles used a sample-barcoded 5' primer and a J-beta primer mix. Every single cDNA molecule received a tag from a template-switch adaptor with 12 random nucleotides. TCRdb independently ran MiXCR on the 5' RACE reads; one entry per CDR3 protein. The sample gives about 1.4 million distinct CDR3 sequences, around 59% of which show up once; 6.5% to 8% is in the top ten. Germline values: CDR1 MGHRA, CDR2 YSYEKL. This CDR3 has 16 amino acids. The V end lost 0 bases, the J end lost 3 bases, and 15 bases lay between the germline ends. This TCR was recovered from a man between 18 and 35 years old in good health. The chain is built from TRBV4-1 and TRBJ2-7; D possibly corresponds to TRBD1 (6 bases). The sequenced sample was blood. CDR3 in amino acids: CASSQETDGTLYEQYF. The CDR3 nucleotides are TGCGCCAGCAGCCAAGAAACTGACGGGACACTCTACGAGCAGTACTTC.